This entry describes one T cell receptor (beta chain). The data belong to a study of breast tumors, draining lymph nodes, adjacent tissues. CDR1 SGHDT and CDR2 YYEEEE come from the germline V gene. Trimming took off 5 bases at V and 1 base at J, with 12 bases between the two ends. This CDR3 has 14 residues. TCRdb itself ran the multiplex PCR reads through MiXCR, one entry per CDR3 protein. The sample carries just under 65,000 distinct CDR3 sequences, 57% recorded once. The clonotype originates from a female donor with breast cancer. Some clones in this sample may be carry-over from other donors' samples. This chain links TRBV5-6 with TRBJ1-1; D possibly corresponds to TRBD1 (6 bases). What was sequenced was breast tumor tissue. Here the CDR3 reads CASRPWGANTEAFF. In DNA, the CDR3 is TGTGCCAGCAGACCCTGGGGGGCGAACACTGAAGCTTTCTTT.